This T cell receptor beta chain was observed in a study of response to subunit inactivated influenza vaccine. This clonotype was seen only a few times. What it binds is unknown. Study-wide points: Every seasonal influenza vaccination brings in few new T cells, the authors suggested.

Each CDR3 protein is one row after TCRdb ran MiXCR on the RT-PCR reads. The repertoire has 500,000 or so distinct CDR3 sequences, 16% of them found once; the top ten carry around 3%. Germline trimming cut 4 bases from V and 7 bases from J; bases unmatched to any gene: 6. The CDR3 length is 15 residues. Per the germline V gene, CDR1 is SGHNT and CDR2 is YYREEE (reference sequence). The chain recombines TRBV5-4 with TRBJ1-6, with 9 bases matching TRBD1. This receptor was identified in a man aged 45 to 70 who received an inactivated influenza vaccine. The sample was CD4+ T cells sorted from PBMCs, taken around 25 months after vaccination. The CDR3 region is CASSTGQGWNSPLHF. The CDR3 nucleotides read TGTGCCAGCAGCACAGGACAGGGGTGGAATTCACCCCTCCACTTT.